This T cell receptor (beta chain) was observed in a study of T cell responses to AZD1222 COVID-19 vaccine. Findings and caveats of the study: After the peak T cell response, and only then, were repertoires sampled.

Trimming left V 0 bases short and J 2 bases short, with 13 bases between. The CDR3 runs to 16 residues. Germline-derived CDR1 and CDR2 are MNHEY and SVGEGT. Clones were read by immunoSEQ multiplex PCR, and TCRdb kept only the in-frame ones, dropping some. The sample lists 130,000 to 150,000 clones, over 75% occurring once. In regard to this clone: Its antigen is unidentified.

The source of this sequence is an adult in good health. Sequencing was performed on peripheral blood, taken on day 0 of AZD1222 vaccination. V is TRBV6-2 or TRBV6-3 and J is TRBJ1-2; D remains unclear. In DNA form, the CDR3 reads TGTGCCAGCAGTTACTCGAAAGAGCCGCCGAACTATGGCTACACCTTC. It is translated as CASSYSKEPPNYGYTF.